This TCR beta chain was sequenced for a study of blood T cell repertoires in COVID-19. Produced via immunoSEQ multiplex PCR; TCRdb's table is partial and in-frame only. The profile shows about 200,000 clones, approximately 80% of them singletons. V was shortened by 4 bases and J by 5 bases, with 8 bases between the two germline ends. Germline CDR1 and CDR2: GTSNPN and SVGIG (reference sequence). The CDR3 loop spans 11 amino acids. Sequenced input: PBMCs or T cells enriched from blood (not recorded which). The TCR was taken from a man aged 40-49 years who had recovered from COVID-19. The V and J genes are TRBV30 and TRBJ1-2; a weak D match, TRBD1 (5 bases). The CDR3 sequence: CAWNGGYGYTF. The CDR3 region has the DNA TGTGCCTGGAACGGGGGGTATGGCTACACCTTC.